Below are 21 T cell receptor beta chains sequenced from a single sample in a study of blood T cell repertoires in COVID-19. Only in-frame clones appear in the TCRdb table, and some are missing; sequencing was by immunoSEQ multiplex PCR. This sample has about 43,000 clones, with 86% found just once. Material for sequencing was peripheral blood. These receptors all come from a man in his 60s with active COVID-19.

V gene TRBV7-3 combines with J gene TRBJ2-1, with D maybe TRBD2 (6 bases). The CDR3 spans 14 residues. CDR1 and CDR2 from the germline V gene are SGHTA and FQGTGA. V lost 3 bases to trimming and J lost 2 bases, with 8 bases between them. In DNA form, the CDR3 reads TGTGCCAGCAGCTTGTCTAGCGCCTACAATGAGCAGTTCTTC. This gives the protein CASSLSSAYNEQFF.

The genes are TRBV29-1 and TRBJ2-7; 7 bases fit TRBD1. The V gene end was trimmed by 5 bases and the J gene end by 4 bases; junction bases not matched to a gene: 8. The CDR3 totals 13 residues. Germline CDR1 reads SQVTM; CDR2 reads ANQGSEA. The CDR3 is CSVIGGASYEQYF. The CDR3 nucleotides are TGCAGCGTTATAGGGGGCGCATCGTACGAGCAGTACTTC.

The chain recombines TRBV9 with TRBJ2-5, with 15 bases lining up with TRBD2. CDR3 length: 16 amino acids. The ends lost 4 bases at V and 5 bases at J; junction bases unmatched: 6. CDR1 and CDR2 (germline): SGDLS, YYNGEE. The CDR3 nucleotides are TGTGCCAGCAGCAGGACTAGCGGGAGGGCCACGGAGACCCAGTACTTC. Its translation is CASSRTSGRATETQYF. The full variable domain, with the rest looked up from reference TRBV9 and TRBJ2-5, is DSGVTQTPKHLITATGQRVTLRCSPRSGDLSVYWYQQSLDQGLQFLIQYYNGEERAKGNILERFSAQQFPDLHSELNLSSLELGDSALYFCASSRTSGRATETQYFGPGTRLLVL.

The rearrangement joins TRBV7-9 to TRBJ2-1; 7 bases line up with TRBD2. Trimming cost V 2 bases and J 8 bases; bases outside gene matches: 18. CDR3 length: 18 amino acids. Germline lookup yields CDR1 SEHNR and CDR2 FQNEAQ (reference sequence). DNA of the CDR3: TGTGCCAGCAGCTTAAGGTACGCCGGTGGCAGGGAGGGAGATGAGCAGTTCTTC. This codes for CASSLRYAGGREGDEQFF. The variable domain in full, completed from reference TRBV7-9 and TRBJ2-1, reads DTGVSQNPRHKITKRGQNVTFRCDPISEHNRLYWYRQTLGQGPEFLTYFQNEAQLEKSRLLSDRFSAERPKGSFSTLEIQRTEQGDSAMYLCASSLRYAGGREGDEQFFGPGTRLTVL.

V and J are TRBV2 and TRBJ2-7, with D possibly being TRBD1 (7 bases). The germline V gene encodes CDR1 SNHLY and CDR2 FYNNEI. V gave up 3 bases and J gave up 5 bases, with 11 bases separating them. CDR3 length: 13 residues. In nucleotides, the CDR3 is TGTGCCAGCAGTGAGGCCAGGGGGGACGAGCAGTACTTC. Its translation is CASSEARGDEQYF.

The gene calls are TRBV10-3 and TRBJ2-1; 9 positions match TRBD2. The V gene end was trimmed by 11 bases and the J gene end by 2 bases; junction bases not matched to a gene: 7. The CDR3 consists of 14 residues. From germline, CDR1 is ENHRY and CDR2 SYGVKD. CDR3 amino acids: CALSSGGPYNEQFF. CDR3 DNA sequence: TGTGCCCTGTCAAGCGGGGGGCCCTACAATGAGCAGTTCTTC.

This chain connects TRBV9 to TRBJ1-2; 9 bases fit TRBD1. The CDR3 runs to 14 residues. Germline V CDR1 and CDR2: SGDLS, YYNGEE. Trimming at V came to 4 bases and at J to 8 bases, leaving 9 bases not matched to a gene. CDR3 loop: CASSPGQGTGGYTF. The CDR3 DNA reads TGTGCCAGCAGCCCCGGACAGGGGACGGGAGGCTACACCTTC.

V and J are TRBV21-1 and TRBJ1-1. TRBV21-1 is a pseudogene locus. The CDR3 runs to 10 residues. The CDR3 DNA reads TGTGCCAGCACCGGAGCTGAAGCTTTCTTT. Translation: CASTGAEAFF.

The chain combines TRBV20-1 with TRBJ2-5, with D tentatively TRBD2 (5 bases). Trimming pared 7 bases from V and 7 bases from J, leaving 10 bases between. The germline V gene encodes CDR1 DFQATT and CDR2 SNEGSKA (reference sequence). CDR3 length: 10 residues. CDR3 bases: TGCAGTGTCCTAGGAGGGACCCAGTACTTC. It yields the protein CSVLGGTQYF.

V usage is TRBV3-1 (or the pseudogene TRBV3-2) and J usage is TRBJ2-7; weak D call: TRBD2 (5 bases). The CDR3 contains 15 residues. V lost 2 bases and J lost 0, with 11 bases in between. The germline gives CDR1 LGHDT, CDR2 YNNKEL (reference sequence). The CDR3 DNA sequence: TGTGCCAGCAGCCAAAGGACTCGAGTCTCCTACGAGCAGTACTTC. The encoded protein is CASSQRTRVSYEQYF.

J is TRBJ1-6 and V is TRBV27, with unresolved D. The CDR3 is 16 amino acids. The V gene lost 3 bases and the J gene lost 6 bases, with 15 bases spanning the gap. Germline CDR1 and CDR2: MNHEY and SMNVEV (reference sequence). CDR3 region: CASSFSWRLPNSPLHF. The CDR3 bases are TGTGCCAGCAGTTTCTCTTGGCGGCTGCCTAATTCACCCCTCCACTTT.

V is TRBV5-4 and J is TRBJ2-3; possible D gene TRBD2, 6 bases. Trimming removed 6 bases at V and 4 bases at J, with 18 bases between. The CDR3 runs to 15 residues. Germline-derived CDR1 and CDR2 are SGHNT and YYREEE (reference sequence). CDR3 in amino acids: CASTFRGRWADTQYF. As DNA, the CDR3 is TGTGCCAGCACCTTCCGGGGGAGGTGGGCAGATACGCAGTATTTT. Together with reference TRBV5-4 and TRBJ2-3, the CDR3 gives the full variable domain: ETGVTQSPTHLIKTRGQQVTLRCSSQSGHNTVSWYQQALGQGPQFIFQYYREEENGRGNFPPRFSGLQFPNYSSELNVNALELDDSALYLCASTFRGRWADTQYFGPGTRLTVL.

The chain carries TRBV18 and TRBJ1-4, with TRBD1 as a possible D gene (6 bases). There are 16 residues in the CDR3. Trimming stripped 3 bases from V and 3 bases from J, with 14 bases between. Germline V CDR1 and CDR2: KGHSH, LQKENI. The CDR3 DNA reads TGTGCCAGCTCACCCTTCCCCACAGGGCCTAATGAAAAACTGTTTTTT. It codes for CASSPFPTGPNEKLFF.

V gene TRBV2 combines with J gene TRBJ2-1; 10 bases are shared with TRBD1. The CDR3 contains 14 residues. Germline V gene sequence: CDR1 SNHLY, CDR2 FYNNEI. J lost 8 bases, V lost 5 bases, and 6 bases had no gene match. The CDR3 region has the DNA TGTGCCAGCAGTCCCGACAGGGGGCGCGATGAGCAGTTCTTC. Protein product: CASSPDRGRDEQFF.

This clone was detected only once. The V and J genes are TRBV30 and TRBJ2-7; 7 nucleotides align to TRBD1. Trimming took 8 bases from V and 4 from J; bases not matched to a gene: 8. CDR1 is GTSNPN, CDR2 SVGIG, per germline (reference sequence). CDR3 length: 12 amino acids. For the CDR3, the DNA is TGTGCCAGACAGGGCCCGGAATACGAGCAGTACTTC. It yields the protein CARQGPEYEQYF. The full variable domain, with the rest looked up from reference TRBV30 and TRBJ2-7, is SQTIHQWPATLVQPVGSPLSLECTVEGTSNPNLYWYRQAAGRGLQLLFYSVGIGQISSEVPQNLSASRPQDRQFILSSKKLLLSDSGFYLCARQGPEYEQYFGPGTRLTVT.

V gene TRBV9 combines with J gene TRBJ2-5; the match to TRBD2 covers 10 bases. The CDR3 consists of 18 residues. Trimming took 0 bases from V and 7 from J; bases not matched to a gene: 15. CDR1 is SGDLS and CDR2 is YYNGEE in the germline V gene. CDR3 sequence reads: CASSVGGRASGSGGTQYF. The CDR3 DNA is TGTGCCAGCAGCGTAGGGGGGCGAGCTAGCGGGAGTGGTGGGACCCAGTACTTC.

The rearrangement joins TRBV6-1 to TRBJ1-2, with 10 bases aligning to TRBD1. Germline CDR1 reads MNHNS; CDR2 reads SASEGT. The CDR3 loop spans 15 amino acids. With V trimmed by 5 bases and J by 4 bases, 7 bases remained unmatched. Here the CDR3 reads CASSSRQGASYGYTF. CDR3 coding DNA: TGTGCCAGCAGTTCCCGACAGGGGGCTAGCTATGGCTACACCTTC.

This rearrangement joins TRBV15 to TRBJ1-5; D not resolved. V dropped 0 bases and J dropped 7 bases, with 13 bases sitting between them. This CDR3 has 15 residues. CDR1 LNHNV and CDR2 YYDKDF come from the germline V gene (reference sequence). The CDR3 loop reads CATSRDLGREQPQHF. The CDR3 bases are TGTGCCACCAGCAGAGATCTAGGGAGGGAGCAGCCCCAGCATTTT.

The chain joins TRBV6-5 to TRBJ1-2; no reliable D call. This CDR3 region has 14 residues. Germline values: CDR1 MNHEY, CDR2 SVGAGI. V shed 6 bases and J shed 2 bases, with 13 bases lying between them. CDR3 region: CASRPEGRNYGYTF. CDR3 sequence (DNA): TGTGCCAGCAGACCGGAGGGAAGAAACTATGGCTACACCTTC.

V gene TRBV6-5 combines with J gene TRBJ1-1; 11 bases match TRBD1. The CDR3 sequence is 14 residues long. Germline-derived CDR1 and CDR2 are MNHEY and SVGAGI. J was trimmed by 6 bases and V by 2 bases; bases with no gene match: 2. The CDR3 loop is CASSYRGQGAEAFF. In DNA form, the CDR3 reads TGTGCCAGCAGTTACCGGGGACAGGGGGCTGAAGCTTTCTTT.

Here the CDR3 DNA reads TGTGCCAGCAGCTTTATTTTAACAAACACCGGGGAGCTGTTTTTT. Protein sequence: CASSFILTNTGELFF. The chain couples TRBV5-6 to TRBJ2-2; D remains unclear. The ends were cut back, 2 bases at V and 2 bases at J, with 10 bases in the middle. Germline V gene sequence: CDR1 SGHDT, CDR2 YYEEEE. This CDR3 comprises 15 residues.